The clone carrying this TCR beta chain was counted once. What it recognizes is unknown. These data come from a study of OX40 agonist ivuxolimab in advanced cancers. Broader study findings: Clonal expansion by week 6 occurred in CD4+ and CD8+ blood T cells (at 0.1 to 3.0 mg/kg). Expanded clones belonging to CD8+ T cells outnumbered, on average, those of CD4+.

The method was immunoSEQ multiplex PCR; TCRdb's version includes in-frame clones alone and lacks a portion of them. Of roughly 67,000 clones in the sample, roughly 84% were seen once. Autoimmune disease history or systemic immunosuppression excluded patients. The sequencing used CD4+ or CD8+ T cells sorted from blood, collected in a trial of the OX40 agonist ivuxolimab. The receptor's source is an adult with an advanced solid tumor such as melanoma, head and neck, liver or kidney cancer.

CDR3 nucleotides: TGCGCCAGCAGCCAGTCGGGGACAGGGGAGATTAAAGATACGCAGTATTTT. Residues: CASSQSGTGEIKDTQYF. This rearrangement joins TRBV4-1 to TRBJ2-3, with 10 bases that match TRBD1. The CDR3 extends over 17 amino acids. From germline, CDR1 is MGHRA and CDR2 YSYEKL. The V and J ends lost 3 bases and 5 bases, in that order; junction bases with no gene match: 11.